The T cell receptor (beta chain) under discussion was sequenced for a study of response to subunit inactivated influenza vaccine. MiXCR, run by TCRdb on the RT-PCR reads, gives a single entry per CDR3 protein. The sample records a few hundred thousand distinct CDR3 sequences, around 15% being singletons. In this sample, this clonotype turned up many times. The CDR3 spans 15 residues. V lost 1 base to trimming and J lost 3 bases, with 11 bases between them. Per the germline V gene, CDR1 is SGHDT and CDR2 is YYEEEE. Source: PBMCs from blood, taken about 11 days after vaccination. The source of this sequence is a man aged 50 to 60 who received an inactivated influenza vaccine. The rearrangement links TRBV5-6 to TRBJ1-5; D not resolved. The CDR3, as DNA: TGTGCCAGCAGCTTGAGATTCCAAGACAATCAGCCCCAGCATTTT. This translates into CASSLRFQDNQPQHF.